A single sample gave rise to the 27 T cell receptor beta chains below, sequenced in a study of blood T cell repertoires in COVID-19. Profiled with immunoSEQ multiplex PCR; TCRdb holds only in-frame clones, not every one. The sample shows about 150,000 clones, more than 80% of them seen only once. The sample was PBMCs or T cells enriched from blood (not recorded which). The receptors here all came from a man aged 50 to 59 who had recovered from COVID-19.

The chain uses TRBV28 and TRBJ2-1, with 8 positions matching TRBD2. The ends lost 4 bases at V and 4 bases at J; junction bases unmatched: 9. Germline lookup yields CDR1 MDHEN and CDR2 SYDVKM. This CDR3 is 16 amino acids long. CDR3: CASSYHSAGDYNEQFF. The CDR3 region has the DNA TGTGCCAGCAGTTACCACTCAGCGGGAGATTACAATGAGCAGTTCTTC.

The chain links TRBV2 to TRBJ1-6; TRBD1 matches 9 bases. CDR1 is SNHLY, CDR2 FYNNEI, per germline. V shed 6 bases, J shed 9 bases, and the junction held 9 bases outside the gene matches. The CDR3 totals 15 residues. The CDR3 region is CASSRDREIGSPLHF. CDR3 DNA: TGTGCCAGCAGCCGGGACAGGGAAATAGGTTCACCCCTCCACTTT.

The chain recombines TRBV7-8 with TRBJ2-5; the match to TRBD2 covers 11 bases. J gave up 4 bases and V 5 bases, and 15 bases lay outside the gene matches. The CDR3 covers 18 residues. Germline assignment: CDR1 SGHVS and CDR2 FQNEAQ. The CDR3 coding sequence is TGTGCCAGCAGCCCGAGGAGGGTAGCGGGAGGGCCGGGAGAGACCCAGTACTTC. Protein product: CASSPRRVAGGPGETQYF.

The chain joins TRBV7-9 to TRBJ2-3, with 14 bases fitting TRBD2. The CDR3 runs to 16 residues. Germline CDR1 is SEHNR and CDR2 is FQNEAQ (reference sequence). V lost 7 bases and J lost 4; bases outside the gene matches: 7. DNA for the CDR3: TGTGCCAGCACTTCGGGACTAGCGGGAGTAGCAGATACGCAGTATTTT. Its translation: CASTSGLAGVADTQYF. Using reference TRBV7-9 and TRBJ2-3 for the parts outside the CDR3, the full variable domain is DTGVSQNPRHKITKRGQNVTFRCDPISEHNRLYWYRQTLGQGPEFLTYFQNEAQLEKSRLLSDRFSAERPKGSFSTLEIQRTEQGDSAMYLCASTSGLAGVADTQYFGPGTRLTVL.

This clone has more than one count but fewer than ten. The rearrangement links TRBV12-3 or TRBV12-4 to TRBJ2-3; no clear D. Between the trimmed V and J ends, which lost 6 bases and 2 bases, there was a span of 6 bases. The CDR3 sequence is 12 residues long. Here the CDR3 reads CASRFNTDTQYF. The CDR3 coding sequence is TGTGCCAGCAGATTCAACACAGATACGCAGTATTTT.

The rearrangement links TRBV4-1 to TRBJ1-6; 10 positions match TRBD1. CDR1 MGHRA and CDR2 YSYEKL come from the germline V gene. There are 18 residues in the CDR3. The V segment lost 0 bases and the J segment 8 bases; nucleotides outside the gene matches: 10. The CDR3 nucleotides are TGCGCCAGCAGCCAAGAGCCCCCTACCGGGACAGGGGATTCACCCCTCCACTTT. Translation gives CASSQEPPTGTGDSPLHF.

V is TRBV19 and J is TRBJ2-1; D might be TRBD2 (5 bases). The ends were cut back, 4 bases at V and 1 base at J, with 11 bases in the middle. The CDR3 contains 15 residues. CDR1 and CDR2 from the germline V gene are LNHDA and SQIVND (reference sequence). The chain's CDR3 is CASSKATSSYNEQFF. The CDR3 DNA reads TGTGCCAGTAGTAAGGCCACTAGTTCCTACAATGAGCAGTTCTTC.

This clone was observed a single time. The J gene is TRBJ2-2, the V gene TRBV7-3; the D is unclear. Trimming took off 3 bases at V and 4 bases at J, with 6 bases between the two ends. There are 13 residues in the CDR3. Germline V gene data show CDR1 as SGHTA and CDR2 as FQGTGA. CDR3 coding DNA: TGTGCCAGCAGCTTTCGCGCCACCGGGGAGCTGTTTTTT. Protein product: CASSFRATGELFF.

This clone was seen only once. The chain uses TRBV11-3 and TRBJ2-1, with 7 bases matching TRBD1. CDR3 size: 16 residues. Germline trimming cut 3 bases from V and 1 base from J; bases unmatched to any gene: 6. Germline loops: CDR1 SGHNT, CDR2 YENEEA. The CDR3 nucleotides are TGTGCCAGCAGCTTCACAGGGGACGTATCCTACAATGAGCAGTTCTTC. Its translation is CASSFTGDVSYNEQFF.

This chain connects TRBV6-5 to TRBJ2-3; TRBD1 matches 11 bases. CDR3 length: 15 amino acids. J gave up 4 bases and V 7 bases, and 7 bases lay outside the gene matches. Germline V gives CDR1 MNHEY, CDR2 SVGAGI. CDR3 residues: CASTPDRGRADTQYF. DNA of the CDR3: TGTGCCAGCACCCCGGACAGGGGGCGCGCAGATACGCAGTATTTT.

J is TRBJ2-3 and V is TRBV6-2 or TRBV6-3; TRBD1 might be the D (6 bases). The V end lost 4 bases, the J end lost 1 base, and 15 bases lay between the germline ends. From germline, CDR1 is MNHEY and CDR2 SVGEGT. This CDR3 contains 16 residues. Here the CDR3 DNA reads TGTGCCAGCAGTTCGCTCAGGGGAAGGGGCACAGATACGCAGTATTTT. Its translation: CASSSLRGRGTDTQYF.

V and J are TRBV16 and TRBJ1-5; weak D call: TRBD1 (6 bases). Looked up from germline, CDR1 is KGHSY and CDR2 is FQNENV. Trimming took off 3 bases at V and 7 bases at J, with 16 bases between the two ends. The CDR3 has 15 amino acids. CDR3 residues: CASSQNRVDFQPQHF. In DNA, the CDR3 is TGTGCCAGCAGCCAGAACAGGGTGGATTTCCAGCCCCAGCATTTT.

This clone was found once. The J gene is TRBJ1-2, the V gene TRBV4-3, with a weak D call TRBD1 (5 bases). CDR1 and CDR2 from the germline V gene are LGHNA and YSLEER. The CDR3 runs 19 residues. Trimming shortened V by 1 base and J by 4 bases, and 25 bases separated the two germline ends. CDR3 sequence: CASSQAFNIHPGKGYGYTF. CDR3 DNA: TGCGCCAGCAGCCAAGCATTCAATATTCACCCAGGGAAAGGCTATGGCTACACCTTC.

The rearrangement links TRBV2 to TRBJ1-5, with 8 bases identical to TRBD1. CDR1 and CDR2 (germline): SNHLY, FYNNEI. The J segment lost 2 bases and the V segment lost 6 bases, leaving 6 bases of the junction unmatched. This CDR3 is 15 amino acids long. The chain's CDR3 is CASRTDRGGNQPQHF. CDR3 nucleotide sequence: TGTGCCAGCAGAACCGACAGGGGTGGCAATCAGCCCCAGCATTTT.

The V and J genes are TRBV14 and TRBJ2-2; possibly TRBD1 for D (6 bases). Germline assignment: CDR1 SGHDN and CDR2 FVKESK. This CDR3 is built from 13 residues. The V gene lost 4 bases and the J gene lost 6 bases, with 9 bases spanning the gap. This CDR3 is CASSRQVSGELFF. The CDR3 nucleotides are TGTGCCAGCAGCCGACAGGTTTCCGGGGAGCTGTTTTTT.

This clone has just a few counts. The V gene is TRBV4-3, the J gene TRBJ2-2; a possible D gene is TRBD1 (6 bases). With 0 bases removed from V and 0 bases from J, the gap between germline ends came to 8 bases. The CDR3 is 16 residues long. Germline lookup yields CDR1 LGHNA and CDR2 YSLEER. CDR3 sequence reads: CASSQEGGANTGELFF. CDR3 DNA sequence: TGCGCCAGCAGCCAAGAAGGGGGTGCGAACACCGGGGAGCTGTTTTTT.

V and J are TRBV2 and TRBJ2-7, with no clear D. The V and J ends lost 4 bases and 3 bases respectively, with 7 bases between them. CDR3 size: 12 residues. CDR1 is SNHLY and CDR2 is FYNNEI in the germline V gene. The CDR3 nucleotides are TGTGCCAGCAGTGCCAGGATCTACGAGCAGTACTTC. This sequence encodes CASSARIYEQYF.

J is TRBJ2-2 and V is TRBV6-5, with D possibly TRBD1 on 6 matching bases. Germline V gene data show CDR1 as MNHEY and CDR2 as SVGAGI. Trimming shortened V by 2 bases and J by 0 bases, and 7 bases separated the two germline ends. The CDR3 is 15 amino acids. The CDR3 DNA follows: TGTGCCAGCAGTTACGGGACACCGAACACCGGGGAGCTGTTTTTT. Its translation: CASSYGTPNTGELFF.

The V call is TRBV5-6, the J call TRBJ2-1, with D maybe TRBD2 (5 bases). Germline values: CDR1 SGHDT, CDR2 YYEEEE. Trimming removed 3 bases at V and 5 bases at J, with 12 bases between. CDR3 size: 14 residues. For the CDR3, the DNA is TGTGCCAGCAGCTCGCAAATCGGGGACAATGAGCAGTTCTTC. It specifies CASSSQIGDNEQFF.

The CDR3 loop is CASSHGTGEIGLFF. In nucleotides, the CDR3 is TGTGCCAGCAGCCACGGGACAGGGGAGATAGGACTGTTTTTT. This chain uses TRBV7-8 with TRBJ1-4; 10 nucleotides align to TRBD1. The CDR3 consists of 14 residues. CDR1 and CDR2 (germline): SGHVS, FQNEAQ. J lost 13 bases, V lost 5 bases, and 10 bases had no gene match.

V and J are TRBV4-3 and TRBJ1-5, with D possibly matching TRBD1 (5 bases). The CDR3 has 16 residues. CDR1 LGHNA and CDR2 YSLEER come from the germline V gene. Deletions cut 0 bases from V and 3 bases from J, with 12 bases between. The CDR3 loop is CASSQDLSRDNQPQHF. The DNA of the CDR3 is TGCGCCAGCAGCCAAGATCTCTCCAGGGACAATCAGCCCCAGCATTTT.

The chain joins TRBV6-5 to TRBJ1-1, with D unresolved. The germline V gene encodes CDR1 MNHEY and CDR2 SVGAGI. This CDR3 has 11 residues. Trimming took 6 bases from V and 6 from J, leaving 8 bases between them. The chain's CDR3 is CASSPSAEAFF. The CDR3 bases are TGTGCCAGCAGCCCCTCGGCTGAAGCTTTCTTT.

The chain has TRBV5-1 and TRBJ1-2; 10 nucleotides match TRBD1. V shed 1 base and J 6 bases; nucleotides not matched to a gene: 6. There are 15 residues in the CDR3. The germline V gene has CDR1 SGHRS and CDR2 YFSETQ. Written as DNA, the CDR3 is TGCGCCAGCAGCTTGTCGACAGGGGGCCTGGATGGCTACACCTTC. It encodes CASSLSTGGLDGYTF.

This clone was recorded a few times. This chain connects TRBV11-2 to TRBJ1-3; possibly TRBD1 for D (5 bases). CDR1 is SGHAT and CDR2 is FQNNGV in the germline V gene. The CDR3 extends over 17 amino acids. Between the trimmed V and J ends, which lost 2 bases and 0 bases, there was a span of 14 bases. The CDR3, as DNA: TGTGCCAGCAGCTTAAACTCTGACAGCAGCTCTGGAAACACCATATATTTT. Translated: CASSLNSDSSSGNTIYF.

The chain joins TRBV18 to TRBJ1-2; 10 bases align to TRBD1. V was clipped by 3 bases and J by 8 bases; unmatched bases: 12. Germline V gene lookup returns CDR1 KGHSH and CDR2 LQKENI. This CDR3 region has 16 residues. The CDR3 sequence: CASSPAPLGQGGGYTF. CDR3 nucleotides: TGTGCCAGCTCACCTGCGCCCCTAGGACAGGGGGGGGGCTACACCTTC.

This chain uses TRBV12-5 with TRBJ1-1; perhaps TRBD1 as D (6 bases). CDR3 size: 19 residues. Per the germline V gene, CDR1 is LGHNT and CDR2 is FRNRAP. V was clipped by 0 bases and J by 3 bases, with 23 bases between them. The CDR3 loop is CASGLVSGGAGLRDTEAFF. DNA for the CDR3: TGTGCTAGTGGTTTGGTTTCGGGGGGGGCCGGGCTTCGGGACACTGAAGCTTTCTTT.

Many counts were recorded for this clone. The CDR3 DNA sequence: TGCAGTGCTAGTACAGGGTCTTACGAGCAGTACGTC. It specifies CSASTGSYEQYV. The V gene is TRBV20-1, the J gene TRBJ2-7; D may be TRBD1 (6 bases). CDR1 and CDR2 from the germline V gene are DFQATT and SNEGSKA (reference sequence). Trimming took 3 bases from V and 4 from J, leaving 10 bases between them. The CDR3 extends over 12 amino acids.